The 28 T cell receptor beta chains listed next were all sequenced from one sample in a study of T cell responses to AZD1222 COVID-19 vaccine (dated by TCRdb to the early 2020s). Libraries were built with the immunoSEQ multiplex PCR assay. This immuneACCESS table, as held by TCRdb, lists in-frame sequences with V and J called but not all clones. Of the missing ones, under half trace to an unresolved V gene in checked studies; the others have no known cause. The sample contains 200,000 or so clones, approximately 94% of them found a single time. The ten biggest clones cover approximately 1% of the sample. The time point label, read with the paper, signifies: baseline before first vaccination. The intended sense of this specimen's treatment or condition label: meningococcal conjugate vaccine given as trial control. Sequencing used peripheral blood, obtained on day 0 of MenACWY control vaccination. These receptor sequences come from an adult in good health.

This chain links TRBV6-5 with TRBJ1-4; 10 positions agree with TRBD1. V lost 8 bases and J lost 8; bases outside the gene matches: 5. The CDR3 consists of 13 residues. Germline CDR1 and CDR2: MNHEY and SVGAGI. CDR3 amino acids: CASHGTGEEKLFF. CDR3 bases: TGTGCCAGCCACGGGACAGGGGAGGAAAAACTGTTTTTT.

In DNA, the CDR3 is TGTGCCACCAGTGATACGACAGGGAGGGACTATGGCTACACCTTC. It is translated as CATSDTTGRDYGYTF. The chain has TRBV24-1 and TRBJ1-2; 7 bases align to TRBD1. The junction had 6 bases not matched to a gene; V was cut back by 3 bases and J by 3 bases. CDR1 is KGHDR, CDR2 SFDVKD, per germline. This CDR3 is built from 15 residues.

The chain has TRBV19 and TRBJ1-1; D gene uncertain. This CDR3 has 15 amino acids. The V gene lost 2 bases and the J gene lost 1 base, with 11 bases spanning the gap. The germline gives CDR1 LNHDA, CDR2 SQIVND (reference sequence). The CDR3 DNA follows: TGTGCCAGTAGTATATTGGCTCCTCCGAACACTGAAGCTTTCTTT. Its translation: CASSILAPPNTEAFF.

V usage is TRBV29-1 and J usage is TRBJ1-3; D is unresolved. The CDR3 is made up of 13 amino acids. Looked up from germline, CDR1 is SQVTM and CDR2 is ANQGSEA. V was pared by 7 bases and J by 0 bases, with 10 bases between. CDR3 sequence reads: CSARNHSGNTIYF. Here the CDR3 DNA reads TGCAGCGCCCGCAATCACTCTGGAAACACCATATATTTT.

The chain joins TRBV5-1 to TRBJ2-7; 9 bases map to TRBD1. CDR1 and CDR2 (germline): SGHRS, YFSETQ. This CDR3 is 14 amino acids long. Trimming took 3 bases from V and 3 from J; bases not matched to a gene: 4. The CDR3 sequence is CASSSGTGRYEQYF. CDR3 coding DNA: TGCGCCAGCAGCTCCGGGACAGGGCGCTACGAGCAGTACTTC.

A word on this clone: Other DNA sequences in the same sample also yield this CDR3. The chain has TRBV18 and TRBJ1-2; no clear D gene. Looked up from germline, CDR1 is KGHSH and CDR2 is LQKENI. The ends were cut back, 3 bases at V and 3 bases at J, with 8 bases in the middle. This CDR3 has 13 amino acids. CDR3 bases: TGTGCCAGCTCACCCGACGGAGACTATGGCTACACCTTC. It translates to CASSPDGDYGYTF.

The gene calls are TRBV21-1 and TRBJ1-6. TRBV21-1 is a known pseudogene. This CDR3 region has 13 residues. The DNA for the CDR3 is TGTGCCAGCAGCAAAGGGATTTACTCACCCCTCCACTTT. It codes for CASSKGIYSPLHF.

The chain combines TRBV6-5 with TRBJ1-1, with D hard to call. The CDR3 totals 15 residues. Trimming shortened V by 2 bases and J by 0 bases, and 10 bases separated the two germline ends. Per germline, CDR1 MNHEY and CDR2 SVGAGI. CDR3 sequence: CASSYGQAVNTEAFF. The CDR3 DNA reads TGTGCCAGCAGTTACGGGCAGGCCGTGAACACTGAAGCTTTCTTT.

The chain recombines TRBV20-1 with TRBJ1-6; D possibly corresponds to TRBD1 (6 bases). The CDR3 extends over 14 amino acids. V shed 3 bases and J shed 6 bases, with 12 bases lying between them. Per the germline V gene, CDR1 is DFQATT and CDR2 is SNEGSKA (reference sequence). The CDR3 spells CSASRGASNSPLHF. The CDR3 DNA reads TGCAGTGCTAGTAGGGGGGCTTCTAATTCACCCCTCCACTTT.

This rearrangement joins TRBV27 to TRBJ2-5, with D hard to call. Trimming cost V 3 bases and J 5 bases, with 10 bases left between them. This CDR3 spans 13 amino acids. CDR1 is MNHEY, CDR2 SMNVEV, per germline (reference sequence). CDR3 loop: CASSFRPWETQYF. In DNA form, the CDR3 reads TGTGCCAGCAGTTTTCGTCCTTGGGAGACCCAGTACTTC.

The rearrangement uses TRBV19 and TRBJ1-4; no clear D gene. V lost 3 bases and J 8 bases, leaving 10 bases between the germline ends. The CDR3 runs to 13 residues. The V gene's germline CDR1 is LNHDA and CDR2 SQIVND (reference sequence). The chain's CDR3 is CASSIQREEKLFF. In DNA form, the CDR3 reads TGTGCCAGTAGTATTCAGAGGGAAGAAAAACTGTTTTTT.

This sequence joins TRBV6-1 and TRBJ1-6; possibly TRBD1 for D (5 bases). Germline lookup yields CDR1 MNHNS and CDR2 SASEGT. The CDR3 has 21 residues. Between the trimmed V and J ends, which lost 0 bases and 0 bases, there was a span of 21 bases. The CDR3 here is CASSEAVSRGLLVSYNSPLHF. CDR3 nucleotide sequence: TGTGCCAGCAGTGAAGCGGTTAGTCGGGGCCTTCTAGTCTCCTATAATTCACCCCTCCACTTT.

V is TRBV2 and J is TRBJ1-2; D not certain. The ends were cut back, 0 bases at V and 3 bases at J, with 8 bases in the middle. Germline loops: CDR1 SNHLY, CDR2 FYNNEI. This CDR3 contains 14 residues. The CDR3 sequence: CASSEALGDYGYTF. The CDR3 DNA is TGTGCCAGCAGTGAAGCGCTCGGGGACTATGGCTACACCTTC.

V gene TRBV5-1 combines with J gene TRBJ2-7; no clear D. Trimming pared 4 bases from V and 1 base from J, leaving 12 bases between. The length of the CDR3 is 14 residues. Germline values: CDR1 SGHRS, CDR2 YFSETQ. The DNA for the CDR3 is TGCGCCAGCAGCGCGCTGGCCAGTTCCTACGAGCAGTACTTC. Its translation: CASSALASSYEQYF.

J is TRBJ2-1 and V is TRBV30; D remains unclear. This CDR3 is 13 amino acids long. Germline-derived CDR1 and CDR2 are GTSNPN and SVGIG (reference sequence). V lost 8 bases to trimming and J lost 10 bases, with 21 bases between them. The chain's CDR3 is CARNRFREDEQFF. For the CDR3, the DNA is TGTGCCCGGAATAGGTTTAGAGAGGACGAGCAGTTCTTC. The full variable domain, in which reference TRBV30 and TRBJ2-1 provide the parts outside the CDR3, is SQTIHQWPATLVQPVGSPLSLECTVEGTSNPNLYWYRQAAGRGLQLLFYSVGIGQISSEVPQNLSASRPQDRQFILSSKKLLLSDSGFYLCARNRFREDEQFFGPGTRLTVL.

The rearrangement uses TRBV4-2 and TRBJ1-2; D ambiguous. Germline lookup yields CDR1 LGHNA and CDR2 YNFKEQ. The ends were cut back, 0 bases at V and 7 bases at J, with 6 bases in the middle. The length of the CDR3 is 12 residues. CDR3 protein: CASSQDWTGYTF. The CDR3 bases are TGTGCCAGCAGCCAAGACTGGACTGGCTACACCTTC.

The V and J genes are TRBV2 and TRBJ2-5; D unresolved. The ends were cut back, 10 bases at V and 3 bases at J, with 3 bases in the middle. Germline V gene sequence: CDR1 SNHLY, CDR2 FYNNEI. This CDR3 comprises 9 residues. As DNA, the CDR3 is TGTGCCATCAAAGAGACCCAGTACTTC. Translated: CAIKETQYF.

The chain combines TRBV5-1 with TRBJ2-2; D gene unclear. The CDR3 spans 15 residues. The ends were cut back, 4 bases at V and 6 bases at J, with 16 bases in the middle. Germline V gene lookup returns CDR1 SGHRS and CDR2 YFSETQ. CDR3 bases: TGCGCCAGCAGCCCAGGTGGGATTGGTCCCGGGGAGCTGTTTTTT. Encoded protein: CASSPGGIGPGELFF.

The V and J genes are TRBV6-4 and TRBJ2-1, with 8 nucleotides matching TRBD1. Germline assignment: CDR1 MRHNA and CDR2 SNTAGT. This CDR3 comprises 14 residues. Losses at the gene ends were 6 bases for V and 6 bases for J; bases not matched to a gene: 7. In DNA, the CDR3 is TGTGCCAGCAGCCCAGGGGGCGCCGTCAATGAGCAGTTCTTC. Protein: CASSPGGAVNEQFF.

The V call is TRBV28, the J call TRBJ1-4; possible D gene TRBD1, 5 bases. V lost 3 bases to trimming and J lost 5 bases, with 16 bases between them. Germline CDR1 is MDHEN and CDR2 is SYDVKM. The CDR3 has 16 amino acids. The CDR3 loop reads CASSLRQGGSNEKLFF. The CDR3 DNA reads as TGTGCCAGCAGTTTGAGGCAGGGTGGGTCGAATGAAAAACTGTTTTTT.

CDR3 loop: CASSRGSSYNEQFF. The DNA for the CDR3 is TGTGCCAGTAGTCGAGGAAGTTCCTACAATGAGCAGTTCTTC. The rearrangement uses TRBV19 and TRBJ2-1; D call uncertain. CDR1 LNHDA and CDR2 SQIVND come from the germline V gene (reference sequence). V was trimmed by 5 bases and J by 1 base, leaving 9 bases between them. There are 14 residues in the CDR3. The full variable domain, rest sourced from reference TRBV19 and TRBJ2-1, is DGGITQSPKYLFRKEGQNVTLSCEQNLNHDAMYWYRQDPGQGLRLIYYSQIVNDFQKGDIAEGYSVSREKKESFPLTVTSAQKNPTAFYLCASSRGSSYNEQFFGPGTRLTVL.

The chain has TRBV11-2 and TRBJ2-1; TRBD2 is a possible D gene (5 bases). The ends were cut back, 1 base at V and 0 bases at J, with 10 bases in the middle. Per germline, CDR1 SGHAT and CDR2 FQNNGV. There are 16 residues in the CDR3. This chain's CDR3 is CASSLGGRRSYNEQFF. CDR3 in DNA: TGTGCCAGCAGCTTAGGCGGGCGCCGCTCCTACAATGAGCAGTTCTTC.

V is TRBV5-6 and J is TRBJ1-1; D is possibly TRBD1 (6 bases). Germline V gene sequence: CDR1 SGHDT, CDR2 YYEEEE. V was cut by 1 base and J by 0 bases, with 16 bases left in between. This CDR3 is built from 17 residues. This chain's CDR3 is CASSLRVAGAMNTEAFF. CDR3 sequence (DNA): TGTGCCAGCAGCTTGAGGGTGGCAGGGGCGATGAACACTGAAGCTTTCTTT.

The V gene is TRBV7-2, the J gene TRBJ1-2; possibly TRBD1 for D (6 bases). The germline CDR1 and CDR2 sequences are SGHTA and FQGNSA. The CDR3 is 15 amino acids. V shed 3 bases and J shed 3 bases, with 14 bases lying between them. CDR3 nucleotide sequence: TGTGCCAGCAGCTTCGGGGGCAGGGCCTACTATGGCTACACCTTC. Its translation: CASSFGGRAYYGYTF.

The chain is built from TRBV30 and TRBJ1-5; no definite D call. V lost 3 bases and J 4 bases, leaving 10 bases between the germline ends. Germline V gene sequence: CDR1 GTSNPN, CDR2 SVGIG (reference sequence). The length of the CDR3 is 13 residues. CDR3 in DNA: TGTGCCTGGAGCGCTGACTTGAATCAGCCCCAGCATTTT. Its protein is CAWSADLNQPQHF.

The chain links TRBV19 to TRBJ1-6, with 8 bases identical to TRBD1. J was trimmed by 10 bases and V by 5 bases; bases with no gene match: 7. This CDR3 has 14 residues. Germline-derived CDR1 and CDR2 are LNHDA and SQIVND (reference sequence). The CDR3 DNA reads TGTGCCAGTAGTCTAGGACAGGGCGGCTCACCCCTCCACTTT. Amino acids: CASSLGQGGSPLHF.

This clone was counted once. In DNA form, the CDR3 reads TGTGCCAGCAGTTACGGGGAGACCCAGTACTTC. It translates to CASSYGETQYF. This sequence joins TRBV6-2 or TRBV6-3 and TRBJ2-5, with unresolved D. V lost 2 bases, J lost 5 bases, and 3 bases lay in between. The CDR3 has 11 amino acids. Germline values: CDR1 MNHEY, CDR2 SVGEGT.

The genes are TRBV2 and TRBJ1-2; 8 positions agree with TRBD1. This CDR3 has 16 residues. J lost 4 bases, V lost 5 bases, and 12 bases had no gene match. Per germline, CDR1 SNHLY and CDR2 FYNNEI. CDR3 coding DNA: TGTGCCAGCAGTCCTCAAAAGACAGGGGCCGGCTATGGCTACACCTTC. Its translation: CASSPQKTGAGYGYTF. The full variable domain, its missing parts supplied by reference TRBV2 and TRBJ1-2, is EPEVTQTPSHQVTQMGQEVILRCVPISNHLYFYWYRQILGQKVEFLVSFYNNEISEKSEIFDDQFSVERPDGSNFTLKIRSTKLEDSAMYFCASSPQKTGAGYGYTFGSGTRLTVV.